The clone carrying this T cell receptor beta chain was detected ten times or more. Its antigen is undetermined. In building TCR beta libraries, iRepertoire HTBI primers were used together with Arm-PCR of CDR3 regions. Under the authors' procedure: Across all samples, roughly 60 TRBV segments and around 13 TRBJ segments were identified. A single record per CDR3 protein comes from TCRdb applying MiXCR to the multiplex PCR reads. The V and J calls shown here were made by TCRdb, not taken from the authors' results. Among about 310,000 distinct CDR3 sequences listed, 15% to 20% were seen once. Time point defined: newly diagnosed GD, antithyroid drugs for less than 3 months. There was RNA extracted from PBMCs, and the TCR library was made from it. This specimen comes from a study of regulatory T cells in long-lasting Graves disease. Study findings and constraints: TRBV28, TRBJ1-2 and TRBJ2-5 were segments that persistent disease favored.

Unmatched junction bases numbered 12, after V lost 6 bases and J lost 7 bases. The CDR3 contains 16 residues. Germline CDR1 is DFQATT and CDR2 is SNEGSKA (reference sequence). The source is a female donor with Graves disease. This chain links TRBV20-1 with TRBJ1-6, with 10 bases that match TRBD1. The sample here was peripheral blood mononuclear cells (PBMCs), taken at new diagnosis, from a patient treated with antithyroid drugs. As DNA, the CDR3 is TGCAGTGCCCCGAGTGCGACAGGGGGCTTGAATTCACCCCTCCACTTT. This codes for CSAPSATGGLNSPLHF.